One T cell receptor beta chain is described in this entry. The target antigen is unknown. The second PCR ran roughly 6 to 11 cycles with a sample-barcoded 5' primer and J-beta primers. TCRdb passed the 5' RACE reads through MiXCR, listing each CDR3 protein once. The sample holds hundreds of thousands of distinct CDR3 sequences, around 50% seen once. The data are from a study of blood T cells in healthy people across ages. Study-level points and caveats: One million T cells yielded diversity estimates that were considered underestimates. Comparison with aged donors showed that long-lived donors had more naive CD4+ cells and higher diversity.

The material sequenced was blood. This receptor was identified in a man in his forties in good health.

The chain's CDR3 is CASLVGSRADTQYF. The CDR3 bases are TGTGCCAGCTTAGTAGGGAGTCGCGCAGATACGCAGTATTTT. This chain uses TRBV28 with TRBJ2-3; weak D call: TRBD2 (5 bases). Trimming removed 8 bases at V and 4 bases at J, with 16 bases between. This CDR3 contains 14 residues. CDR1 and CDR2 (germline): MDHEN, SYDVKM.